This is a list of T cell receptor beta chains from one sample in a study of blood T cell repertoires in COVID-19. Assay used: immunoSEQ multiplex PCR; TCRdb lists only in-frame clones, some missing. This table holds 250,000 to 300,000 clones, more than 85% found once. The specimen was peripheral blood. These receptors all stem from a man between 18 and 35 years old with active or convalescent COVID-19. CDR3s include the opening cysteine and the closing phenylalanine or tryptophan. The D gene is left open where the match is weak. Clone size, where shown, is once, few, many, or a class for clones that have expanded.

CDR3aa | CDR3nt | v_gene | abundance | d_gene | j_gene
CASSQPSRFATDTQYF | TGTGCCAGCAGCCAACCCTCCCGGTTCGCCACAGATACGCAGTATTTT | TRBV4-2 | NA | NA | TRBJ2-3
CASSSERAHNEQFF | TGTGCCAGCAGTTCTGAGCGGGCCCACAATGAGCAGTTCTTC | TRBV6-2/TRBV6-3 | NA | NA | TRBJ2-1
CASTSLAGGRQYF | TGTGCCAGCACCTCCCTAGCGGGGGGGCGGCAGTACTTC | TRBV12-3/TRBV12-4 | NA | TRBD2 | TRBJ2-7
CASSLTSRNTGELFF | TGTGCCAGCAGCCTGACTAGCCGGAACACCGGGGAGCTGTTTTTT | TRBV6-6 | few | TRBD2 | TRBJ2-2
CASSQDGGDWTEAFF | TGCGCCAGCAGCCAAGATGGGGGGGATTGGACTGAAGCTTTCTTT | TRBV4-1 | NA | NA | TRBJ1-1
CASSKDGKNYGYTF | TGTGCCAGCAGCAAGGACGGGAAAAACTATGGCTACACCTTC | TRBV6-5 | NA | NA | TRBJ1-2
CASRPTGVSNQPQHF | TGTGCCAGCAGACCGACAGGGGTCTCAAATCAGCCCCAGCATTTT | TRBV6-5 | NA | TRBD1 | TRBJ1-5
CASSWSLTGAGELFF | TGCGCCAGCAGCTGGAGCTTAACAGGGGCCGGGGAGCTGTTTTTT | TRBV5-1 | NA | TRBD1 | TRBJ2-2
CAWSALAGSQETQYF | TGTGCCTGGAGTGCCCTAGCGGGGTCGCAAGAGACCCAGTACTTC | TRBV30 | NA | TRBD2 | TRBJ2-5
CASSPGRSQPQHF | TGTGCCAGCAGCCCAGGGAGGAGTCAGCCCCAGCATTTT | TRBV3-1/TRBV3-2 | NA | NA | TRBJ1-5
CASSLPELAGGTGWETQYF | TGTGCCAGCAGCTTGCCGGAACTAGCGGGAGGGACAGGCTGGGAGACCCAGTACTTC | TRBV5-4 | NA | TRBD2 | TRBJ2-5
CATQSGTGAHGYTF | TGTGCCACTCAATCCGGGACAGGGGCACATGGCTACACCTTC | TRBV27 | NA | TRBD1 | TRBJ1-2
CASSVAGITDTQYF | TGTGCCAGCAGCGTAGCGGGGATAACAGATACGCAGTATTTT | TRBV7-3 | NA | TRBD2 | TRBJ2-3
CASSFVGNEQFF | TGTGCCAGCAGCTTCGTCGGGAATGAGCAGTTCTTC | TRBV11-3 | once | NA | TRBJ2-1
CASSEGGVGWGTRETQYF | TGTGCCAGCAGTGAAGGCGGGGTGGGTTGGGGAACTAGAGAGACCCAGTACTTC | TRBV2 | NA | NA | TRBJ2-5
CATSEWTSGGTDTQYF | TGTGCCACCAGTGAGTGGACTAGCGGGGGGACAGATACGCAGTATTTT | TRBV24-1 | NA | TRBD2 | TRBJ2-3
CASGKTERYTF | TGTGCCAGCGGGAAGACAGAACGCTACACCTTC | TRBV28 | NA | NA | TRBJ1-2
CASRPGTSGGDTQYF | TGTGCCAGCAGACCCGGGACTAGCGGGGGGGATACGCAGTATTTT | TRBV7-9 | NA | TRBD2 | TRBJ2-3
CASSGPLAGDFNEQFF | TGTGCCAGCAGTGGCCCTCTAGCGGGGGATTTCAATGAGCAGTTCTTC | TRBV2 | NA | TRBD2 | TRBJ2-1
CSVEGRVSSYEQYF | TGCAGCGTTGAAGGGCGGGTGAGCTCCTACGAGCAGTACTTC | TRBV29-1 | NA | NA | TRBJ2-7
CATSELSSGNEQFF | TGTGCCACCAGTGAGCTATCTAGCGGCAATGAGCAGTTCTTC | TRBV24-1 | NA | TRBD2 | TRBJ2-1
CASKSVNYTF | TGTGCCAGCAAATCGGTTAACTACACCTTC | TRBV5-3 | NA | NA | TRBJ1-2
CASSLPARINSPLHF | TGTGCCAGCAGTTTACCCGCCAGGATAAATTCACCCCTCCACTTT | TRBV28 | NA | NA | TRBJ1-6
CASSLDRGLEKLFF | TGTGCCAGCAGCTTAGACAGGGGGCTTGAAAAACTGTTTTTT | TRBV7-9 | NA | TRBD1 | TRBJ1-4
CAISEGVYNEQFF | TGTGCCATCAGTGAAGGAGTATACAATGAGCAGTTCTTC | TRBV10-3 | NA | NA | TRBJ2-1
CASSIRITGEKLFF | TGTGCCAGTAGTATACGGATTACGGGTGAAAAACTGTTTTTT | TRBV19 | NA | NA | TRBJ1-4
CASSLGRTSESDTQYF | TGTGCCAGCAGCTTAGGTCGGACTAGCGAGTCAGATACGCAGTATTTT | TRBV11-3 | NA | TRBD2 | TRBJ2-3
CASSWFSGNTGELFF | TGTGCCAGCAGTTGGTTTAGCGGGAACACCGGGGAGCTGTTTTTT | TRBV6-5 | few | NA | TRBJ2-2
CATSATGQGGEKLFF | TGTGCCACCAGTGCTACTGGACAGGGGGGAGAAAAACTGTTTTTT | TRBV24-1 | NA | TRBD1 | TRBJ1-4
CATSDPHYGYTF | TGTGCCACCAGTGATCCCCATTATGGCTACACCTTC | TRBV24-1 | NA | NA | TRBJ1-2
CASSQSDVGGYEQYF | TGTGCCAGCAGCCAGTCCGACGTCGGGGGCTACGAGCAGTACTTC | TRBV7-2 | NA | NA | TRBJ2-7
CASSEGPRAGSNQPQHF | TGTGCCAGCAGCGAGGGTCCCAGGGCAGGTAGCAATCAGCCCCAGCATTTT | TRBV9 | few | NA | TRBJ1-5
CASSQGTGGIQETQYF | TGTGCCAGCAGCCAGGGAACAGGGGGAATACAAGAGACCCAGTACTTC | TRBV3-1/TRBV3-2 | NA | TRBD1 | TRBJ2-5
CASSVVQGGNTIYF | TGCGCCAGCAGTGTTGTACAGGGAGGAAACACCATATATTTT | TRBV10-2 | NA | NA | TRBJ1-3
CASRSVAGVVGEQFF | TGTGCCAGTAGGTCAGTAGCGGGAGTGGTGGGTGAGCAGTTCTTC | TRBV19 | NA | TRBD2 | TRBJ2-1
CASSSEGLAGSTDTQYF | TGTGCCAGCAGCTCTGAGGGACTAGCGGGGAGCACAGATACGCAGTATTTT | TRBV7-3 | NA | TRBD2 | TRBJ2-3
CASVKGPSGAGELFF | TGTGCCAGCGTCAAAGGGCCCTCGGGGGCCGGGGAGCTGTTTTTT | TRBV7-2 | NA | NA | TRBJ2-2
CASAESANEKLFF | TGCGCCAGCGCGGAGTCGGCTAATGAAAAACTGTTTTTT | TRBV5-1 | NA | NA | TRBJ1-4
CASRIAGNYEQYF | TGTGCCAGCAGGATAGCGGGAAATTACGAGCAGTACTTC | TRBV3-1/TRBV3-2 | NA | TRBD2 | TRBJ2-7
CATSNGDSGRDEQYF | TGTGCCACCAGCAATGGCGATAGCGGGAGGGACGAGCAGTACTTC | TRBV15 | NA | TRBD2 | TRBJ2-7
CASSRGGTEAFF | TGTGCCAGCAGCAGGGGAGGCACTGAAGCTTTCTTT | TRBV14 | NA | NA | TRBJ1-1
CASSLGGQTEETQYF | TGTGCCAGCAGCTTGGGAGGACAGACAGAAGAGACCCAGTACTTC | TRBV5-4 | few | NA | TRBJ2-5
CASREQQGNGYTF | TGTGCCAGCAGGGAGCAACAGGGAAATGGCTACACCTTC | TRBV7-2 | NA | NA | TRBJ1-2
CASSFISGHNNEQFF | TGTGCCAGCAGTTTTATTTCGGGACATAACAATGAGCAGTTCTTC | TRBV11-3 | NA | NA | TRBJ2-1
CASSSTASGGYEQYF | TGTGCCAGCAGCTCGACTGCTAGCGGGGGTTACGAGCAGTACTTC | TRBV7-9 | NA | TRBD2 | TRBJ2-7
CASSHRGQCSPLHF | TGCGCCAGCAGTCACAGGGGTCAATGTTCACCCCTCCACTTT | TRBV23-1 | NA | NA | TRBJ1-6
CASRIRGTSYEQYF | TGTGCCAGCAGAATTCGGGGAACTAGCTACGAGCAGTACTTC | TRBV5-6 | NA | NA | TRBJ2-7